This entry describes one T cell receptor (beta chain). Its antigen is as yet unknown. The data originate from a study of cytomegalovirus exposure and HLA in healthy donors. Study-wide points: Reports credit the classifier with highly specific, highly sensitive diagnosis of cytomegalovirus status. In a later analysis, at a false discovery rate of 0.05, 17,000 or so TCR beta sequences matched HLA alleles.

Germline CDR1 and CDR2: SGHTA and FQGNSA. Trimming took 5 bases from V and 11 from J; bases not matched to a gene: 4. The CDR3 is made up of 11 amino acids. 13 Jbeta primers and 60 Vbeta primers were used for the PCR. Produced via immunoSEQ multiplex PCR; TCRdb's table is partial and in-frame only. The sample includes under 140,000 clones, around 80% of them seen just once. The TCR comes from a man aged 25 to 45 in good health and CMV-seropositive. The specimen sequenced was PBMCs. The chain joins TRBV7-2 to TRBJ1-1; 8 bases are a match to TRBD1. Written as DNA, the CDR3 is TGTGCCAGCAGCCAGGGACAGGACGCTTTCTTT. Residues: CASSQGQDAFF.